This T cell receptor delta chain stems from a study of human gamma delta and Vdelta1 T cells. Germline V gene lookup returns CDR1 TSWWSYY and CDR2 QGS. Germline trimming cut 0 bases from V and 0 bases from J; bases unmatched to any gene: 14. This CDR3 has 20 residues. Points on this clone: Translating this DNA gives a protein that differs at residue 13 from the TCRdb one, which belongs to a much larger clone; a read error is likely, and the protein shown is this translation.

TCRdb made new clone calls on the PCR reads using CATT. Of about 590 delta-chain clones in the sample, 15% to 20% were seen once. V gene TRDV1 combines with J gene TRDJ1; 9 bases align to TRDD3. The TCR sequence derives from a human donor in good health. Sequencing was carried out using Vdelta1 gamma-delta T cells from blood. This CDR3 reads CALGELRGYVSHAYTDKLIF. CDR3 DNA sequence: TGTGCTCTTGGGGAACTGAGGGGATACGTATCACACGCTTACACCGATAAACTCATCTTT.